This is a list of T cell receptor beta chains from one sample in a study of T cell responses to AZD1222 COVID-19 vaccine. Profiling relied on immunoSEQ multiplex PCR, and the TCRdb table lists in-frame clones only, not all of them. Among around 190,000 clones, just over 85% were seen once, and the ten largest hold approximately 10%. Specimen: peripheral blood, collected 28 days after the second AZD1222 dose. The receptors were gathered from an adult who received the AZD1222 COVID-19 vaccine. The CDR3 runs from the conserved cysteine through the conserved F or W. The D gene is left open where the match is weak. Size values are once, few and many counts, or a class for expanded clones, and some rows have none.

clone_size | j_call | v_call | cdr3_length | d_call | cdr3_nt | cdr3_aa
. | TRBJ1-1 | TRBV6-6 | 14 | . | TGTGCCAGCACAAACGGGGTGGGGAACACTGAAGCTTTCTTT | CASTNGVGNTEAFF
few | TRBJ1-3 | TRBV3-1/TRBV3-2 | 14 | . | TGTGCCAGCAGAGATCTTGACTCTGGAAACACCATATATTTT | CASRDLDSGNTIYF
. | TRBJ2-3 | TRBV7-2 | 16 | . | TGTGCCAGCAGCTCTCCCCTCGGGGTTAGCACAGATACGCAGTATTTT | CASSSPLGVSTDTQYF
. | TRBJ2-1 | TRBV5-1 | 15 | TRBD2 | TGCGCCAGCAGCCCCGGACTAGCAACCTACAATGAGCAGTTCTTC | CASSPGLATYNEQFF
. | TRBJ2-3 | TRBV6-6 | 15 | TRBD2 | TGTGCCAGCAGTCTTCTCAGCGGGGGGACAGATACGCAGTATTTT | CASSLLSGGTDTQYF
. | TRBJ2-7 | TRBV30 | 14 | . | TGTGCCTGGGCGCAACCGGGGGCGACTAACGAGCAGTACTTC | CAWAQPGATNEQYF
once | TRBJ2-7 | TRBV30 | 14 | . | TGTGCCTGGAGTGGGGCAGACCCTTTTGGGGAGCAGTACTTC | CAWSGADPFGEQYF
. | TRBJ2-7 | TRBV3-1/TRBV3-2 | 13 | TRBD1 | TGTGCCAGCAGGGGGACAGGGACCTACGAGCAGTACTTC | CASRGTGTYEQYF
. | TRBJ2-3 | TRBV19 | 14 | TRBD1 | TGTGCCAGTAGTCTGGGACAGAACACAGATACGCAGTATTTT | CASSLGQNTDTQYF
. | TRBJ1-4 | TRBV10-3 | 14 | TRBD1 | TGTGCCATCAGTGAGACAGGGGGCAGGGAAAAACTGTTTTTT | CAISETGGREKLFF
. | TRBJ2-7 | TRBV7-2 | 14 | TRBD2 | TGTGCCAGCAGCCGGGGACTAGCGTTCGACGAGCAGTACTTC | CASSRGLAFDEQYF
. | TRBJ2-7 | TRBV7-2 | 15 | . | TGTGCCAGCAGCTTAGGCGTAGGGTGGTCCTACGAGCAGTACTTC | CASSLGVGWSYEQYF
. | TRBJ1-1 | TRBV30 | 12 | . | TGTGCGACAAGGGGGGGAGACACTGAAGCTTTCTTT | CATRGGDTEAFF